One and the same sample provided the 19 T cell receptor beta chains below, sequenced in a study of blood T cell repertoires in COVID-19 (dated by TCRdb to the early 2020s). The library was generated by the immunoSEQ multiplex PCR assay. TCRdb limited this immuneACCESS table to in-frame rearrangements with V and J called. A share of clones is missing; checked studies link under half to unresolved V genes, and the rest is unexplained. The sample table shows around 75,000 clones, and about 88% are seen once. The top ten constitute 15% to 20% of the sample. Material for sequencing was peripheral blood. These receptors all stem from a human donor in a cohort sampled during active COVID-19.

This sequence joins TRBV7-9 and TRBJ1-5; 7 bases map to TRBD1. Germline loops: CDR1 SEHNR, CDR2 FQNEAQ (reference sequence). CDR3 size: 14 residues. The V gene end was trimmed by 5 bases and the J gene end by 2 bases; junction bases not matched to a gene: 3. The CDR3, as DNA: TGTGCCAGCAGCCGACAGGGAGGCAATCAGCCCCAGCATTTT. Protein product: CASSRQGGNQPQHF.

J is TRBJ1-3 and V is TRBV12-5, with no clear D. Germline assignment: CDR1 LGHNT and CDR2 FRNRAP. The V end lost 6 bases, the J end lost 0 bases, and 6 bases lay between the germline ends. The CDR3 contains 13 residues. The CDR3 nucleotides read TGTGCTAGTGGGCTAATCTCTGGAAACACCATATATTTT. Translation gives CASGLISGNTIYF.

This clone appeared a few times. CDR3 nucleotide sequence: TGTGCCAGCAGCCCGGGAGGGACAGGGGGCGCAGATACGCAGTATTTT. It specifies CASSPGGTGGADTQYF. The chain carries TRBV3-1 (or the pseudogene TRBV3-2) and TRBJ2-3; the match to TRBD1 covers 12 bases. V lost 4 bases, J lost 4 bases, and 6 bases stayed unmatched. Per the germline V gene, CDR1 is LGHDT and CDR2 is YNNKEL (reference sequence). This CDR3 has 16 amino acids.

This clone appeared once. The chain's CDR3 is CASSRGGTQETQYF. The CDR3 nucleotides read TGTGCCAGCAGTAGAGGGGGAACTCAAGAGACCCAGTACTTC. The chain has TRBV6-5 and TRBJ2-5; possible D gene TRBD1, 6 bases. The V gene's germline CDR1 is MNHEY and CDR2 SVGAGI. Trimming removed 5 bases at V and 2 bases at J, with 12 bases between. CDR3 length equals 14 residues.

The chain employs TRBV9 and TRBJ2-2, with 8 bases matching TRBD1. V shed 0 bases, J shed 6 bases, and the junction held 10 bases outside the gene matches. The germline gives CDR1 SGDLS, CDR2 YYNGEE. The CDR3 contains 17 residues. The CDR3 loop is CASSVGSSDRDSGELFF. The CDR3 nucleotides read TGTGCCAGCAGCGTAGGTTCGTCGGACAGGGATTCCGGGGAGCTGTTTTTT.

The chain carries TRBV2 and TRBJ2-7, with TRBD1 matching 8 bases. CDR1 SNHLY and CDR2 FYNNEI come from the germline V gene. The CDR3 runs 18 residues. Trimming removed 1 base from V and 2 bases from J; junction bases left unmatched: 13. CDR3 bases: TGTGCCAGCAGTGAAGGGGTAGGACCGGGACAGGCACCCTACGAGCAGTACTTC. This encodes CASSEGVGPGQAPYEQYF.

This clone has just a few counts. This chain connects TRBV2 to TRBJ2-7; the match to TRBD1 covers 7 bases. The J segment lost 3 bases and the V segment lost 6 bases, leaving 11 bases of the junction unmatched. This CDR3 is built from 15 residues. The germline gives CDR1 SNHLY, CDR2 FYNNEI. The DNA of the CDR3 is TGTGCCAGCAGGGGAGACAGGGCACGTCTCTACGAGCAGTACTTC. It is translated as CASRGDRARLYEQYF.

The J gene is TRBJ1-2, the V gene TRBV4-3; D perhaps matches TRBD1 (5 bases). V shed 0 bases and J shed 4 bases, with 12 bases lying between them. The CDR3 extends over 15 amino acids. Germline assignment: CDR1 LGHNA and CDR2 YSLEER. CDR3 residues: CASSQDLGGGYGYTF. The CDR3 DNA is TGCGCCAGCAGCCAAGATCTGGGGGGGGGCTATGGCTACACCTTC.

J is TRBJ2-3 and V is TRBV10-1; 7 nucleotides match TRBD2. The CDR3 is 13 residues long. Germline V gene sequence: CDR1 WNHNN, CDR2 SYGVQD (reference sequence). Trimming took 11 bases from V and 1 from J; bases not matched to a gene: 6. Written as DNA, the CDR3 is TGCGCCCCCAGCGGGAACTGCACAGATACGCAGTATTTT. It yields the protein CAPSGNCTDTQYF.

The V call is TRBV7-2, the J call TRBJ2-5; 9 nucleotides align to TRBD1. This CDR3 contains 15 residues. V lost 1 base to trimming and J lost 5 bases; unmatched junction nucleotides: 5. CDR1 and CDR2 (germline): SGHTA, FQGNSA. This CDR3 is CASSLDRGRLETQYF. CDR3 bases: TGTGCCAGCAGCTTAGACAGGGGGCGCCTGGAGACCCAGTACTTC.

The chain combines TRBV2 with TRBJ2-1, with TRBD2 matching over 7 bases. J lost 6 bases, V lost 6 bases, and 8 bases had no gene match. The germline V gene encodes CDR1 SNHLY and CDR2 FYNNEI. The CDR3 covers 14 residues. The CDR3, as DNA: TGTGCCAGCAGACGTGCGGGAGTCGGCAATGAGCAGTTCTTC. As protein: CASRRAGVGNEQFF.

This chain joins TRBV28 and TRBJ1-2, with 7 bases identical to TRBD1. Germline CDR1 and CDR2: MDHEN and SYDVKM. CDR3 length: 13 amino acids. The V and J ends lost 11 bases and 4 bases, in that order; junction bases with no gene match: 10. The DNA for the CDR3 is TGTGCCGCACTGACAGGGATCGGCTATGGCTACACCTTC. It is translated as CAALTGIGYGYTF.

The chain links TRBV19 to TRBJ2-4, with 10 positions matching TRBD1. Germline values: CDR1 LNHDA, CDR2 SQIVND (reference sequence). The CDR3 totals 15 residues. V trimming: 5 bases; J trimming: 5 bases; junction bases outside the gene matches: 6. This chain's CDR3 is CASSGLGTGENIQYF. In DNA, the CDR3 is TGTGCCAGTAGTGGCCTGGGGACAGGGGAAAACATTCAGTACTTC.

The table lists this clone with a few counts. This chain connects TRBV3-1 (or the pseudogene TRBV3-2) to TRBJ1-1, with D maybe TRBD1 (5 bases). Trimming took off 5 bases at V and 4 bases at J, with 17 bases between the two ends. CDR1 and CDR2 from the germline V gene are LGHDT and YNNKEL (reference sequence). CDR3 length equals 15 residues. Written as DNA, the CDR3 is TGTGCCAGCAGCAAGGGTCCTCGGGGGAGCACTGAAGCTTTCTTT. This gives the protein CASSKGPRGSTEAFF.

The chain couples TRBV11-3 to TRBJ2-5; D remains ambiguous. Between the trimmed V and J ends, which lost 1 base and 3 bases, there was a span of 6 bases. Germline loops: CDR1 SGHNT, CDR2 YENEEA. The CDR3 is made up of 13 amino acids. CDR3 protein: CASSLAREETQYF. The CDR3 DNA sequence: TGTGCCAGCAGCTTAGCGAGAGAAGAGACCCAGTACTTC.

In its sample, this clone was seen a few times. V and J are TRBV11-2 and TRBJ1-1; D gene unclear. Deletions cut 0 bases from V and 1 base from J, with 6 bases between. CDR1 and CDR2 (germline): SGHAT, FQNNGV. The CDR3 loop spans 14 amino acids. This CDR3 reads CASSLEAGNTEAFF. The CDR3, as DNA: TGTGCCAGCAGCTTAGAGGCGGGGAACACTGAAGCTTTCTTT.

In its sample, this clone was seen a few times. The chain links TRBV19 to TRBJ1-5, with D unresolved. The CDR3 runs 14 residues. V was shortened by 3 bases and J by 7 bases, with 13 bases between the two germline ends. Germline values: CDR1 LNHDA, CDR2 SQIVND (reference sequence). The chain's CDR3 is CASSIGGSGQPQHF. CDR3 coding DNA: TGTGCCAGTAGTATCGGAGGGAGCGGACAGCCCCAGCATTTT.

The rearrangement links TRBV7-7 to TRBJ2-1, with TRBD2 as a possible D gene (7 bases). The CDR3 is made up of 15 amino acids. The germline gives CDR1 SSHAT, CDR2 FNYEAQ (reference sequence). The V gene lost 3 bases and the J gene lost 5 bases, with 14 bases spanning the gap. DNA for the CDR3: TGTGCCAGCAGCTTCGGACGCGGGGGCCACAATGAGCAGTTCTTC. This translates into CASSFGRGGHNEQFF.

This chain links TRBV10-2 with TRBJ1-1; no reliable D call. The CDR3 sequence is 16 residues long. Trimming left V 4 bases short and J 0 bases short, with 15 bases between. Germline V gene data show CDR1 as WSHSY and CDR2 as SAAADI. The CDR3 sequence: CASSGVPPQMNTEAFF. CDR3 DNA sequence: TGCGCCAGCAGTGGCGTACCACCCCAAATGAACACTGAAGCTTTCTTT.